What follows describes a single TCR beta chain. Its antigen is not identified. This CDR3 contains 15 residues. Germline V lookup: CDR1 SNHLY, CDR2 FYNNEI. With V trimmed by 6 bases and J by 4 bases, 4 bases remained unmatched. These data belong to a study of shared clonotypes between healthy human individuals. On the study more broadly: Samples came from two female and a few male donors aged 18 to 49. Study-level results: On the whole, naive subsets had larger estimated richness than memory subsets had.

Authors' methods: Quality scores were absent from the junction-only immunoSEQ sequences, so filtering differed. TCRdb's copy holds only in-frame clones and misses some; the assay was immunoSEQ multiplex PCR. V and J calls and clone size are given by that table; D and trimming were obtained from the DNA. The sample holds a few million clones, around 95% seen once. The chain links TRBV2 to TRBJ2-1; 12 nucleotides align to TRBD2. The sequenced sample was naive CD4+ T cells sorted from blood. The subset denotes: CD45RA+ positively selected. The clonotype comes from a man aged 18 to 29 in good health. CDR3 DNA: TGTGCCAGCAGGCGACTAGCGGGAGTATACAATGAGCAGTTCTTC. This gives the protein CASRRLAGVYNEQFF.